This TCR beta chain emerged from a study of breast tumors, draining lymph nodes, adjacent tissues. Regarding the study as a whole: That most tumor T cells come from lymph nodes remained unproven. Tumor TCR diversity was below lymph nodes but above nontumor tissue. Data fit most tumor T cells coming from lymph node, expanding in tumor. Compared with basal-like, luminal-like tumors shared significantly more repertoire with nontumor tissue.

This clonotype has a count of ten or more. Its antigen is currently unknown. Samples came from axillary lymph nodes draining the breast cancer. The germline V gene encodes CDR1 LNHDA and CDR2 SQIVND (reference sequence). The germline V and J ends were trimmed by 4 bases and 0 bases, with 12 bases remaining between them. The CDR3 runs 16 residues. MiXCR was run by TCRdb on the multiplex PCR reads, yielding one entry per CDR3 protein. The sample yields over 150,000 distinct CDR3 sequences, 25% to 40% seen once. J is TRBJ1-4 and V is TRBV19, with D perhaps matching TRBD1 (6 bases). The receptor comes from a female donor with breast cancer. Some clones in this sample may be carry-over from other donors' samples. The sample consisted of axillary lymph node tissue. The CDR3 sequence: CASSTGDNPTNEKLFF. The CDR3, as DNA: TGTGCCAGTAGTACCGGGGACAACCCAACTAATGAAAAACTGTTTTTT.